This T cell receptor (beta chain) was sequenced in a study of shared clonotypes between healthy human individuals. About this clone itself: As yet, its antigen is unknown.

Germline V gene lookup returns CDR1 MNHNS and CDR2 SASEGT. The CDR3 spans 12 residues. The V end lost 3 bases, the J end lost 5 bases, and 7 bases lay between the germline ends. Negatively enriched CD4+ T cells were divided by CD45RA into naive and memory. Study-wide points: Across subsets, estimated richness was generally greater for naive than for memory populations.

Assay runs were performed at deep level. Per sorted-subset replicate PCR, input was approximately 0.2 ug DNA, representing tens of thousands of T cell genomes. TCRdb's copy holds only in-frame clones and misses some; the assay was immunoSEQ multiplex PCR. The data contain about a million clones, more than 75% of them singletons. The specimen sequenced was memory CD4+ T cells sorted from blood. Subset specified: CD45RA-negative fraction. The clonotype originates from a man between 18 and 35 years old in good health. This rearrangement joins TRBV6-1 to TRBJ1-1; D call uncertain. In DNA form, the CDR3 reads TGTGCCAGCAGTGATCCAGAGACTGAAGCTTTCTTT. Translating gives CASSDPETEAFF.